Listed below are T cell receptor beta chains from one sample, sequenced in a study of cytomegalovirus exposure and HLA in healthy donors. Clones were read by immunoSEQ multiplex PCR, and TCRdb kept only the in-frame ones, dropping some. Of approximately 160,000 clones in the sample, 70% to 85% were seen once. The specimen sequenced was PBMCs. The receptors originated from a man aged 18 to 29 in good health and CMV-seronegative. The CDR3 runs from the conserved cysteine through the conserved F or W. D genes are given only for firm matches. The size entry is marked missing in some rows and otherwise reads once, few, many or a size class.

cdr3_aa cdr3_nt clone_size j_call v_call d_call
CASSFLTLLDREAYEQYF TGTGCCAGCAGTTTCCTGACCTTGCTCGACAGGGAGGCCTACGAGCAGTACTTC - TRBJ2-7 TRBV27 -
CASSPRDWSSYNEQFF TGTGCCAGCAGCCCGCGGGACTGGAGCTCCTACAATGAGCAGTTCTTC - TRBJ2-1 TRBV9 -
CATQGAAQGEDGYTF TGTGCTACTCAAGGAGCGGCCCAAGGGGAGGATGGCTACACCTTC - TRBJ1-2 TRBV5-4 -
CASSFVAGGNTQYF TGTGCCAGCAGCTTTGTAGCGGGAGGGAATACGCAGTATTTT - TRBJ2-3 TRBV5-6 TRBD2
CASSRLFQETQYF TGTGCCAGCAGCAGACTTTTCCAAGAGACCCAGTACTTC - TRBJ2-5 TRBV6-1 -
CASSLVWGRRDYGYTF TGTGCCAGCAGCTTAGTTTGGGGCCGCCGGGACTATGGCTACACCTTC few TRBJ1-2 TRBV7-9 -
CASSSRTFTDTQYF TGTGCCAGCAGCTCTCGGACTTTCACAGATACGCAGTATTTT - TRBJ2-3 TRBV11-3 -
CASSAHGTGVYEQYF TGTGCCAGCAGTGCCCATGGGACAGGGGTCTACGAGCAGTACTTC few TRBJ2-7 TRBV6-5 TRBD1
CASSPDSLYEQYF TGTGCCAGCAGTCCTGACAGCCTCTACGAGCAGTACTTC few TRBJ2-7 TRBV6-5 -
CASSFGPAGEGLHF TGCGCCAGCAGCTTCGGCCCGGCGGGGGAGGGCCTCCACTTT - TRBJ1-6 TRBV5-1 -
CASRPRNTGELFF TGTGCCAGCAGGCCTAGAAACACCGGGGAGCTGTTTTTT - TRBJ2-2 TRBV6-5 -
CASSQLTNSGGEAFF TGTGCCAGCAGCCAACTAACGAACTCAGGAGGCGAAGCTTTCTTT many TRBJ1-1 TRBV21-1 -
CAIQRTSTDTQYF TGTGCCATTCAGCGGACCTCAACAGATACGCAGTATTTT - TRBJ2-3 TRBV10-3 -
CASSLGLGGSWNEKLFF TGCGCCAGCAGCTTGGGTTTGGGGGGGAGTTGGAATGAAAAACTGTTTTTT - TRBJ1-4 TRBV5-1 -
CASSFYTENTEAFF TGCGCCAGCAGCTTTTACACAGAGAACACTGAAGCTTTCTTT - TRBJ1-1 TRBV5-1 -
CASSPPQALNTGELFF TGTGCCAGCTCACCACCGCAGGCCCTGAACACCGGGGAGCTGTTTTTT once TRBJ2-2 TRBV18 -
CASSPVWSGTVYNEQFF TGCGCCAGCAGCCCAGTCTGGAGCGGGACGGTGTACAATGAGCAGTTCTTC - TRBJ2-1 TRBV5-1 TRBD2
CASRRNNTGELFF TGCGCCAGCCGCAGGAACAACACCGGGGAGCTGTTTTTT - TRBJ2-2 TRBV5-1 -
CASSLGCDGYTF TGTGCCAGCAGCTTAGGGTGCGATGGCTACACCTTC - TRBJ1-2 TRBV11-2 -
CASSLLGASGSYEQYF TGTGCCAGCAGTTTACTAGGGGCTAGCGGCTCCTACGAGCAGTACTTC - TRBJ2-7 TRBV27 TRBD2
CASSYNRDQPQHF TGTGCCAGCAGTTACAACAGAGATCAGCCCCAGCATTTT - TRBJ1-5 TRBV6-5 -
CASSSRLQPYEQYF TGTGCCAGCAGCTCTAGACTACAACCCTACGAGCAGTACTTC - TRBJ2-7 TRBV5-4 -
CASRPDRERVEQYF TGTGCCAGCAGACCTGACAGGGAACGAGTCGAGCAGTACTTC - TRBJ2-7 TRBV28 TRBD1
CASSLASGTLEIDYGYTF TGTGCCAGCAGTCTAGCCTCCGGGACACTCGAGATCGACTATGGCTACACCTTC - TRBJ1-2 TRBV28 -
CASSLFVGGPSYNEQFF TGCGCCAGCAGCTTGTTTGTGGGAGGGCCCTCCTACAATGAGCAGTTCTTC - TRBJ2-1 TRBV5-1 TRBD2
CASSVLRVPAPGELFF TGTGCCAGCAGCGTACTTAGAGTGCCCGCCCCCGGGGAGCTGTTTTTT - TRBJ2-2 TRBV9 -
CASSQPGGAGYGYTF TGCGCCAGCAGCCAACCAGGGGGCGCAGGCTATGGCTACACCTTC - TRBJ1-2 TRBV4-1 TRBD1
CASSDTQETQYF TGCGCCAGCAGTGACACCCAAGAGACCCAGTACTTC - TRBJ2-5 TRBV5-1 -
CASSIRQGAGNEQFF TGTGCCAGCAGCATACGACAGGGGGCGGGCAATGAGCAGTTCTTC - TRBJ2-1 TRBV7-6 TRBD1
CASSLFGTGWETQYF TGTGCCAGCAGCTTATTTGGGACAGGGTGGGAGACCCAGTACTTC - TRBJ2-5 TRBV7-6 TRBD1
CATSRRTSGDGYTF TGTGCCACCAGCAGACGTACGTCAGGGGATGGCTACACCTTC once TRBJ1-2 TRBV15 -
CASSPAGTGFEAFF TGTGCCAGCTCACCAGCCGGGACAGGGTTTGAAGCTTTCTTT once TRBJ1-1 TRBV18 TRBD1
CASSIILTGSLGTQYF TGTGCCAGCAGTATAATCTTAACCGGGTCCTTAGGGACCCAGTACTTC - TRBJ2-5 TRBV2 -
CASRTGYYNSPLHF TGTGCCAGCAGAACAGGGTACTATAATTCACCCCTCCACTTT - TRBJ1-6 TRBV27 -
CASSQNSGIPYEQYF TGTGCCAGCAGCCAAAATTCAGGGATCCCCTACGAGCAGTACTTC - TRBJ2-7 TRBV14 -
CASSFGQGSNEQFF TGCGCCAGCAGCTTCGGACAGGGTAGCAATGAGCAGTTCTTC - TRBJ2-1 TRBV5-1 TRBD1
CASSLDIEDNSPLHF TGTGCCAGTAGCCTCGACATCGAAGATAATTCACCCCTCCACTTT - TRBJ1-6 TRBV19 -
CASSRGGTDTQYF TGCGCCAGCAGTCGAGGCGGCACAGATACGCAGTATTTT - TRBJ2-3 TRBV5-1 -
CASSSRGSQYF TGTGCCAGCTCCTCTAGGGGGTCCCAGTACTTC - TRBJ2-5 TRBV27 -
CASSTGFHTGELFF TGTGCCAGCAGCACGGGATTCCACACCGGGGAGCTGTTTTTT - TRBJ2-2 TRBV27 -
CASSDSSGPYNEQFF TGTGCCAGCAGTGATTCTAGCGGCCCGTACAATGAGCAGTTCTTC - TRBJ2-1 TRBV6-4 TRBD2
CASSSQTSNQPQHF TGTGCCAGCAGCTCACAGACGAGCAATCAGCCCCAGCATTTT - TRBJ1-5 TRBV7-9 -
CASRQNLGQYEQYF TGTGCCAGCAGACAGAATTTGGGACAGTACGAGCAGTACTTC - TRBJ2-7 TRBV6-5 TRBD1